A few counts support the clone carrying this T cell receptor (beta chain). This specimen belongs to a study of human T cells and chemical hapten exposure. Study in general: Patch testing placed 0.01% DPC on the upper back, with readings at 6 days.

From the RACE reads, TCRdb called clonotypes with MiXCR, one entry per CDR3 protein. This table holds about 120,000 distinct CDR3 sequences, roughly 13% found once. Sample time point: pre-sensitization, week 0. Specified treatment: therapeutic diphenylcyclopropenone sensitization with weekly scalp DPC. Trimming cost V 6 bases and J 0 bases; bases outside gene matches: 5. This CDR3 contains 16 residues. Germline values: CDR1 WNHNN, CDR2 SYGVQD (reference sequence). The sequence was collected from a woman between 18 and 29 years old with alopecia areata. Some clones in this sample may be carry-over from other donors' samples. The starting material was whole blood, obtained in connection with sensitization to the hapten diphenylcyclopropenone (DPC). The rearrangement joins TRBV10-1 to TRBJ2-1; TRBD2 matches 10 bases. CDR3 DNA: TGCGCCAGCAGCTTGAGCGGGGGGGCCTCCTACAATGAGCAGTTCTTC. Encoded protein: CASSLSGGASYNEQFF.